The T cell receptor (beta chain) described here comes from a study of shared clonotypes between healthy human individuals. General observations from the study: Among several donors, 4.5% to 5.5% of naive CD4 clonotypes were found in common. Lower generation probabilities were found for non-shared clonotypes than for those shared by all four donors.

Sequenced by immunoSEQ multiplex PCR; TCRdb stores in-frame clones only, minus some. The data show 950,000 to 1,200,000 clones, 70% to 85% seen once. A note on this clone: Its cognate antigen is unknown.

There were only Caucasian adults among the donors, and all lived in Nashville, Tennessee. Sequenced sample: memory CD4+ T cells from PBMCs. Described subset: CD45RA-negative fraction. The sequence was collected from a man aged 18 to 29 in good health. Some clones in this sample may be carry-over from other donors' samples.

The CDR3 nucleotides are TGTGCCAGCTCACCCGAAGCAGGGATCTACGAGCAGTACTTC. Its protein product is CASSPEAGIYEQYF. This chain connects TRBV18 to TRBJ2-7, with a weak D call TRBD1 (5 bases). This CDR3 spans 14 amino acids. Germline loops: CDR1 KGHSH, CDR2 LQKENI. V lost 3 bases and J lost 3, with 12 bases in between.